What follows describes a single T cell receptor (beta chain). The source of the sample is a study of control samples from healthy donors and cancer patients. Profiling relied on immunoSEQ multiplex PCR, and the TCRdb table lists in-frame clones only, not all of them. The table records around 130,000 clones, around 93% of them present only once. This sequence was found in a man aged 18 to 29 in good health. The sample was blood.

CDR3 region: CASRGGSNGYTF. CDR3 nucleotides: TGTGCCAGCCGGGGGGGGTCGAATGGCTACACCTTC. J is TRBJ1-2 and V is TRBV6-5; D might be TRBD1 (5 bases). The V gene lost 8 bases and the J gene lost 6 bases, with 13 bases spanning the gap. This CDR3 contains 12 residues. CDR1 and CDR2 (germline): MNHEY, SVGAGI.